This T cell receptor (beta chain) was captured in a study of cytomegalovirus exposure and HLA in healthy donors. This CDR3 is built from 15 residues. Deletions cut 4 bases from V and 0 bases from J, with 9 bases between. Germline CDR1 is SNHLY and CDR2 is FYNNEI. Study-wide results and caveats: The productive fraction for most TCR beta V segments was about 90% or about 30% in an earlier analysis.

This clone was counted a single time. The antigen is not known. In the PCR, 60 Vbeta and 13 Jbeta primers were used. Generated by immunoSEQ multiplex PCR, the TCRdb table keeps only in-frame clones and is missing some. This table has about 96,000 clones, under 65% appearing once. V is TRBV2 and J is TRBJ2-2; maybe TRBD2 (6 bases). The receptor's source is a man between 60 and 75 years old in good health and CMV-seronegative. The sequencing input was PBMCs. The CDR3 loop is CASSVQRANTGELFF. The DNA of the CDR3 is TGTGCCAGCAGTGTTCAGCGGGCGAACACCGGGGAGCTGTTTTTT.